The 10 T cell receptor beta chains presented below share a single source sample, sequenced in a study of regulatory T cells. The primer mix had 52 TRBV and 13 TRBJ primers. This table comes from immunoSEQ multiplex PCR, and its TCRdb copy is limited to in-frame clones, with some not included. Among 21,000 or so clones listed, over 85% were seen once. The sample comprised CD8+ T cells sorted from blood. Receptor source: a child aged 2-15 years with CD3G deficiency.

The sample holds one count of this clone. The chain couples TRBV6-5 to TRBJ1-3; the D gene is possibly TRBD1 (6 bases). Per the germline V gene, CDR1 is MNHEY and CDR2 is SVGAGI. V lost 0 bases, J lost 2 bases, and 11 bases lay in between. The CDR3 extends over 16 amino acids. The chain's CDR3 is CASSYSGQGTGNTIYF. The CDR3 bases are TGTGCCAGCAGTTACTCAGGGCAGGGGACTGGAAACACCATATATTTT.

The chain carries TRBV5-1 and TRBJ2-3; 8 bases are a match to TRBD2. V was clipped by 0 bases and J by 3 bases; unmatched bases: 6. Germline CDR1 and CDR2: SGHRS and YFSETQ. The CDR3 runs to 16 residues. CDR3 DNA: TGCGCCAGCAGCTTGGACGCAGCGGGAGAGACAGATACGCAGTATTTT. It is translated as CASSLDAAGETDTQYF.

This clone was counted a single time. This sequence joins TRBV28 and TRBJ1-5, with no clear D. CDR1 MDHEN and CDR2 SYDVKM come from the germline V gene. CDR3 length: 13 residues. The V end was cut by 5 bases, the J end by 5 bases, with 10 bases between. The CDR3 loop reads CASSGSWDQPQHF. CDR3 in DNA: TGTGCCAGCAGTGGGTCGTGGGATCAGCCCCAGCATTTT.

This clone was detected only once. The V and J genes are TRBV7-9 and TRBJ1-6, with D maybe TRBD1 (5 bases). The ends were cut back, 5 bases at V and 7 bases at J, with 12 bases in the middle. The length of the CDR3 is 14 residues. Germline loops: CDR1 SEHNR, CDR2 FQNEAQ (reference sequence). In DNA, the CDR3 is TGTGCCAGCAGCCTAGGTGGGGGGAATTCACCCCTCCACTTT. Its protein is CASSLGGGNSPLHF. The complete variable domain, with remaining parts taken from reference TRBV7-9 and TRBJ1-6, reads DTGVSQNPRHKITKRGQNVTFRCDPISEHNRLYWYRQTLGQGPEFLTYFQNEAQLEKSRLLSDRFSAERPKGSFSTLEIQRTEQGDSAMYLCASSLGGGNSPLHFGNGTRLTVT.

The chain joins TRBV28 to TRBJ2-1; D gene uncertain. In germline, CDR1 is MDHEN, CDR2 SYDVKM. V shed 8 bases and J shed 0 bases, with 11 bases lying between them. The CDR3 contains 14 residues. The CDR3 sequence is CASGTKGSYNEQFF. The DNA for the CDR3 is TGTGCCAGCGGCACCAAGGGCTCCTACAATGAGCAGTTCTTC.

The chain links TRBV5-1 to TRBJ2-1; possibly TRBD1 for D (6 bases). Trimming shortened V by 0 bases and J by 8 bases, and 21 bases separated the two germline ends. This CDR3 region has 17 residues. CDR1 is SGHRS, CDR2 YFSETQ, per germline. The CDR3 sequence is CASSLGLGARGSDEQFF. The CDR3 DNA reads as TGCGCCAGCAGCTTGGGACTCGGAGCGAGGGGGAGCGATGAGCAGTTCTTC.

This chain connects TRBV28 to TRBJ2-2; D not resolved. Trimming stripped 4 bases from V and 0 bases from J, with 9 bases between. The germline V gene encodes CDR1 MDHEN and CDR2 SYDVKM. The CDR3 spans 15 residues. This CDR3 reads CASSYTATNTGELFF. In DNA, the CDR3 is TGTGCCAGCAGTTATACTGCGACGAACACCGGGGAGCTGTTTTTT.

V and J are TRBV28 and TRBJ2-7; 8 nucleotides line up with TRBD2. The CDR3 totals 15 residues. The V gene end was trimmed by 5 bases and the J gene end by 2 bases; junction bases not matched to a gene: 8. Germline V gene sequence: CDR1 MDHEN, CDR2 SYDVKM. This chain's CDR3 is CASSPVAGPAYEQYF. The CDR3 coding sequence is TGTGCCAGCAGTCCTGTAGCGGGACCGGCCTACGAGCAGTACTTC.

CDR3: CASSVGLADSSYEQYF. The CDR3 coding sequence is TGTGCCAGCAGTGTCGGACTAGCGGACAGCTCCTACGAGCAGTACTTC. The J gene is TRBJ2-7, the V gene TRBV28; TRBD2 matches 10 bases. The junction had 7 bases not matched to a gene; V was cut back by 5 bases and J by 0 bases. The CDR3 runs to 16 residues. Germline V gives CDR1 MDHEN, CDR2 SYDVKM. Complete variable domain (other parts from reference TRBV28 and TRBJ2-7): DVKVTQSSRYLVKRTGEKVFLECVQDMDHENMFWYRQDPGLGLRLIYFSYDVKMKEKGDIPEGYSVSREKKERFSLILESASTNQTSMYLCASSVGLADSSYEQYFGPGTRLTVT.

The CDR3: CASSLISMNTEAFF. CDR3 bases: TGCGCCAGCAGCTTGATTTCAATGAACACTGAAGCTTTCTTT. The chain is built from TRBV5-1 and TRBJ1-1; D is ambiguous. Germline CDR1 reads SGHRS; CDR2 reads YFSETQ. Trimming shortened V by 1 base and J by 0 bases, and 7 bases separated the two germline ends. There are 14 residues in the CDR3.